The clone carrying this TCR beta chain was counted once. Its specificity is unknown. From the reads, TCRdb called clonotypes with MiXCR, one entry per CDR3 protein. The sample yields 450,000 to 650,000 distinct CDR3 sequences, approximately 40% seen once. The sample comes from a study of T cell repertoires in cytomegalovirus infection. At the level of the study: Recently identified HLA-C-restricted and well-studied HLA-B-restricted CMV epitopes were used. Shared public TCR beta signatures pointed to both CMV infection and a matching HLA type.

This CDR3 has 18 residues. Trimming took 0 bases from V and 1 from J; bases not matched to a gene: 9. CDR1 DFQATT and CDR2 SNEGSKA come from the germline V gene (reference sequence). Findings and caveats of the study: Accumulated public TCR beta family frequency recognized individuals carrying CMV together with the relevant HLA. Ex vivo, HLA-C-restricted CMV-specific TCR beta clonotypes prevailed over the rest of the response.

This receptor was obtained from a human donor in good health (CMV status not recorded). Some clones in this sample may be carry-over from other donors' samples. The chain carries TRBV20-1 and TRBJ2-5, with TRBD2 matching over 12 bases. Sequences were derived from cultured PBMCs, sampled from culture after CMV antigen stimulation. This CDR3 is CSARDPLAGGPSQETQYF. The CDR3 DNA follows: TGCAGTGCTAGAGATCCCCTAGCGGGAGGGCCCTCCCAAGAGACCCAGTACTTC.